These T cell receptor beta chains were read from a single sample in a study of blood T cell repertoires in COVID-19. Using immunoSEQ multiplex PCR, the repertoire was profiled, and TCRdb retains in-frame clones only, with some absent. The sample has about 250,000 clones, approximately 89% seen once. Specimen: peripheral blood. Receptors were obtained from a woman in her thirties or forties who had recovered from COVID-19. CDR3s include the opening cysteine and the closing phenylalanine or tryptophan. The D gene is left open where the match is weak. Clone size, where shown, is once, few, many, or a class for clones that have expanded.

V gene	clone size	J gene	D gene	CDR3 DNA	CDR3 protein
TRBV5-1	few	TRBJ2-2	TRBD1	TGCGCCAGCAGGGAATGGACAGGGGTCATCACCGGGGAGCTGTTTTTT	CASREWTGVITGELFF
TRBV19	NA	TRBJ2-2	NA	TGTGCCAGTAGTATAGTAAGCGGCCGCTCGAACACCGGGGAGCTGTTTTTT	CASSIVSGRSNTGELFF
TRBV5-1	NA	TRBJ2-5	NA	TGCGCCAGCAGCACCCGTGGATTGCGGGAGACCCAGTACTTC	CASSTRGLRETQYF
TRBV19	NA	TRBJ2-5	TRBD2	TGTGCCAGTAGTACGTCCCCGGGAGGAGAGACCCAGTACTTC	CASSTSPGGETQYF
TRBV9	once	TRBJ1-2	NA	TGTGCCAGCAGTGCACAGGGACGCTACACCTTC	CASSAQGRYTF
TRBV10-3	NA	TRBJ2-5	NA	TGTGCCATCGCGGGACCCAACCTTGGGAGGGAGACCCAGTACTTC	CAIAGPNLGRETQYF
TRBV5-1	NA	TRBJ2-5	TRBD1	TGCGCCAGCAGGTCATCATCGGGACAGGGAGAGACCCAGTACTTC	CASRSSSGQGETQYF
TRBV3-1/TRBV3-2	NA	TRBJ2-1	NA	TGTGCCAGCAGCCTAAGGGGGAATTACAATGAGCAGTTCTTC	CASSLRGNYNEQFF
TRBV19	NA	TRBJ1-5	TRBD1	TGTGCCAGTAGAACAGGGGACGGGGACAATCAGCCCCAGCATTTT	CASRTGDGDNQPQHF
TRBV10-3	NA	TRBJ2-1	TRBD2	TGTGCCATCAGTGGTGCGGGAGGGCCAGTTGAGCAGTTCTTC	CAISGAGGPVEQFF
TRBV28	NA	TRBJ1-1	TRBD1	TGTGCCAGCAGTTCTTGGACAGGAGAGTTCTTT	CASSSWTGEFF
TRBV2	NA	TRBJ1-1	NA	TGTGCCAGCAGTGATCACCCAGATTTGAACACTGAAGCTTTCTTT	CASSDHPDLNTEAFF
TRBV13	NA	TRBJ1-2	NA	TGTGCCAGCAGCCCGACGGCGGGACGACTCTATGGCTACACCTTC	CASSPTAGRLYGYTF
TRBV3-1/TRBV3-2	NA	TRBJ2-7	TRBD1	TGTGCCAGCAGCCTCGCCGGGACAGGGGACGAGCAGTACTTC	CASSLAGTGDEQYF
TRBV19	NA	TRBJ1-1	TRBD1	TGTGCCAGCCTATCTTTTACAGGGGTGACTGAAGCTTTCTTT	CASLSFTGVTEAFF
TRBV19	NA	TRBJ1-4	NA	TGTGCCAGTAGTTTCGGCAGGGCCGGTGAAAAACTGTTTTTT	CASSFGRAGEKLFF
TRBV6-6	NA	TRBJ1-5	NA	TGTGCCAGCGAAGAGGGCCCTTATAGCAATCAGCCCCAGCATTTT	CASEEGPYSNQPQHF
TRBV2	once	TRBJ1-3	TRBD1	TGTGCCAGCCGTCCCGGGACAGGGGCAAGGGCTGGAAACACCATATATTTT	CASRPGTGARAGNTIYF
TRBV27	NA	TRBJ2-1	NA	TGTGCCAGCATCCCCGGAGTAGTCCGGAGCAGCCACAACAATGAGCAGTTCTTC	CASIPGVVRSSHNNEQFF
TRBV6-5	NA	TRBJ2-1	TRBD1	TGTGCCAGCAGACCAGGGGGCGGCGGGGAGCAGTTCTTC	CASRPGGGGEQFF
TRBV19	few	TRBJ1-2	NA	TGTGCCAGTAGGGACATACTCAATGCTAACTATGGCTACACCTTC	CASRDILNANYGYTF
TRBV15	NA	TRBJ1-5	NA	TGTGCCACCAGCGGGGAGGGGATCCAGCCCCAGCATTTT	CATSGEGIQPQHF
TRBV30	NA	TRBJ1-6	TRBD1	TGTGCCTGGGACAGGGAGAATTCACCCCTCCACTTT	CAWDRENSPLHF
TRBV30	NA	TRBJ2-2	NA	TGTGCCCGCAGGGGAGCGAACACCGGGGAGCTGTTTTTT	CARRGANTGELFF
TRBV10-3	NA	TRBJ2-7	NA	TGTGCCATCAGTCTAGGACAGCTTTCCTACGAGCAGTACTTC	CAISLGQLSYEQYF
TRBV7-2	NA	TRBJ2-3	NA	TGTGCCAGCAGCTTCAGGGGAGCCACAGATACGCAGTATTTT	CASSFRGATDTQYF
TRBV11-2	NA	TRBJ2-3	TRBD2	TGTGCCAGCAGCTTGCCACTAGCGGGAGAGGGCACAGATACGCAGTATTTT	CASSLPLAGEGTDTQYF
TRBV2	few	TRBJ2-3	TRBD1	TGTGCCAGCGTCCAGGGGGCGACAGATACGCAGTATTTT	CASVQGATDTQYF
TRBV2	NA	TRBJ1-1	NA	TGTGCCAGCAGTCTTGGGACAAACACTGAAGCTTTCTTT	CASSLGTNTEAFF
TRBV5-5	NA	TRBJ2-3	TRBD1	TGTGCCAGCAGCTTGGAGGGACAGGGTACAGATACGCAGTATTTT	CASSLEGQGTDTQYF
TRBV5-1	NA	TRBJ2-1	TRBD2	TGCGCCAGCAGTTTAACTAGCGGGGGGTCCTACAATGAGCAGTTCTTC	CASSLTSGGSYNEQFF
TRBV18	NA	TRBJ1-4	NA	TGTGCCAGCTCACCACAATCTCCAGAGGAGGGGGAAAAACTGTTTTTT	CASSPQSPEEGEKLFF
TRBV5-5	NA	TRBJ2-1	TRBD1	TGTGCCAGCAGCTTGAGAGAGACAGGGTCCTACAATGAGCAGTTCTTC	CASSLRETGSYNEQFF
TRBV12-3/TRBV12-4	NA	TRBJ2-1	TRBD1	TGTGCCAGACAGGGGGCTTACAATGAGCAGTTCTTC	CARQGAYNEQFF
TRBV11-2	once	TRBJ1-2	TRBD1	TGTGCCAGCAGTATAACCGGGACAGGGGCTGCGGGCTACACCTTC	CASSITGTGAAGYTF
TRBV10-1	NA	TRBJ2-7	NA	TGCGCCAGCAGTGAAGTCCCCCTAGGAGCCGAGCAGTACTTC	CASSEVPLGAEQYF
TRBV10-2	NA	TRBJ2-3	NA	TGCGCCAGCAGGACCGGTCCAGGGCCAGATACGCAGTATTTT	CASRTGPGPDTQYF
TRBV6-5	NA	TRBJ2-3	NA	TGTGCCAGCAGTTACAGGGGCGGTAGCACAGATACGCAGTATTTT	CASSYRGGSTDTQYF
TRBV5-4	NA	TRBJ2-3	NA	TGTGCCAGCAGCAGGAGGGGACCCTTCACAGATACGCAGTATTTT	CASSRRGPFTDTQYF
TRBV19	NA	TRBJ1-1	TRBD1	TGTGCCAGTGGTCCCCTAGCTGGACAGGGGACGAACACTGAAGCTTTCTTT	CASGPLAGQGTNTEAFF
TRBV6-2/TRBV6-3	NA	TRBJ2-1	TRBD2	TGTGCCAGCAGTTACTCCACAAGGACTAGCGGGAGCTTCGAGTTTTACAATGAGCAGTTCTTC	CASSYSTRTSGSFEFYNEQFF
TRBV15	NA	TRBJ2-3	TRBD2	TGTGCCACCAGCAGAGATCTAAACCCCGGGACTAGCGGCACAGATACGCAGTATTTT	CATSRDLNPGTSGTDTQYF
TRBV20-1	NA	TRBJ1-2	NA	TGCAGTGCCGAGTCTAACTATGGCTACACCTTC	CSAESNYGYTF
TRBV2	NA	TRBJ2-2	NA	TGTGCCAGCAGTGAGGCGGGAAGAAGTACCGGGGAGCTGTTTTTT	CASSEAGRSTGELFF
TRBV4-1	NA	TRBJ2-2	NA	TGCGCCAGCAGCCAAGTTAACACAAACACCGGGGAGCTGTTTTTT	CASSQVNTNTGELFF
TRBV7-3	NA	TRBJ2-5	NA	TGTGCCAGCAGCTTAGTAGGGGCGATAGGGGAGACCCAGTACTTC	CASSLVGAIGETQYF
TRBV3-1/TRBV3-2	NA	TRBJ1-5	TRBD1	TGTGCCAGCAGCCCGGGGACAGGGTGGAATCAGCCCCAGCATTTT	CASSPGTGWNQPQHF
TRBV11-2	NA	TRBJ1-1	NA	TGTGCCAGCAGCTCCCCGCGAGCCCTTGAGGGAGGGACTGAAGCTTTCTTT	CASSSPRALEGGTEAFF
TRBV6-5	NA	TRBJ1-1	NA	TGTGCCAGCAGTTACACTCGTGGGAACACTGAAGCTTTCTTT	CASSYTRGNTEAFF
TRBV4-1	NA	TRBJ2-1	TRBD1	TGCGCCAGCAGCCAGCTGGGACAGCTCAATGAGCAGTTCTTC	CASSQLGQLNEQFF
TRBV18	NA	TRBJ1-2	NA	TGTGCCAGCTCACCGGTAAGGTTGAGGGGGTCGAACTATGGCTACACCTTC	CASSPVRLRGSNYGYTF
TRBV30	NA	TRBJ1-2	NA	TGTGCCTGGAGTCGGGACTCTGATGGCTACACCTTC	CAWSRDSDGYTF
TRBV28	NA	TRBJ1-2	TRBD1	TGTGCCAGCAGTCCCGGACAGGGGGCGAGTGGCTACACCTTC	CASSPGQGASGYTF
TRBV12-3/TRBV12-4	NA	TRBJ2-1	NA	TGTGCCAGCTGCGGGACTCACAATGAGCAGTTCTTC	CASCGTHNEQFF
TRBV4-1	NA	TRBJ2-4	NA	TGCGCCAGCAGCCAAGTCGTAACAGGATCCATAGCCAAAAACATTCAGTACTTC	CASSQVVTGSIAKNIQYF